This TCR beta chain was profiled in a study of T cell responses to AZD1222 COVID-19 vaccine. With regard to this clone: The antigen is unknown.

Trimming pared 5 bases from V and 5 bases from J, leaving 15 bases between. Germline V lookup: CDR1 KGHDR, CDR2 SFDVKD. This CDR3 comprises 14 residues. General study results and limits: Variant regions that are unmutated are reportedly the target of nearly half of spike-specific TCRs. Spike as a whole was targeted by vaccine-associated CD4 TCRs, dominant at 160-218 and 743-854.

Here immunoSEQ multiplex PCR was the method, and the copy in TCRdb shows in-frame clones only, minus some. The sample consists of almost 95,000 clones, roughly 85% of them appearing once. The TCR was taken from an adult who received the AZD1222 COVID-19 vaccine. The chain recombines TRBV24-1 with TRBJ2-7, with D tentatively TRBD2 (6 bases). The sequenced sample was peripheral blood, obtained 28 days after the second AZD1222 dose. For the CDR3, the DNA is TGTGCCACCAGTGCCGCTGGAGGGCGGGACGAGCAGTACTTC. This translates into CATSAAGGRDEQYF.